Included here is one T cell receptor (beta chain) sequence, with context. What it recognizes is unknown. The CDR3 is 17 amino acids. Germline CDR1 reads DFQATT; CDR2 reads SNEGSKA (reference sequence). The junction had 10 bases not matched to a gene; V was cut back by 1 base and J by 3 bases. This entry is derived from a study of T-cell memory formation after mild COVID-19. Broader study findings: There was a balanced CD4/CD8 profile in clones contracting day 15 to 85, and later expanders leaned CD4+. Chiefly within CM and EM were the contracting CD4+ clones; CD8+ ones were within EMRA.

TCRdb passed the 5' RACE reads through MiXCR, listing each CDR3 protein once. The sample has under 150,000 distinct CDR3 sequences; approximately 21% are singletons. The sequence was collected from a man aged 18-30 years who had mild COVID-19 (a few samples of this study predate the infection). Cell type and time point are not known. The material sequenced was PBMCs or a T cell subset sorted from them (not recorded which). This chain joins TRBV20-1 and TRBJ2-1; TRBD2 agrees at 9 bases. CDR3 coding DNA: TGCAGTGCTAGAGGCTATCGCGGGGGGGTTAGCTACAATGAGCAGTTCTTC. It is translated as CSARGYRGGVSYNEQFF.